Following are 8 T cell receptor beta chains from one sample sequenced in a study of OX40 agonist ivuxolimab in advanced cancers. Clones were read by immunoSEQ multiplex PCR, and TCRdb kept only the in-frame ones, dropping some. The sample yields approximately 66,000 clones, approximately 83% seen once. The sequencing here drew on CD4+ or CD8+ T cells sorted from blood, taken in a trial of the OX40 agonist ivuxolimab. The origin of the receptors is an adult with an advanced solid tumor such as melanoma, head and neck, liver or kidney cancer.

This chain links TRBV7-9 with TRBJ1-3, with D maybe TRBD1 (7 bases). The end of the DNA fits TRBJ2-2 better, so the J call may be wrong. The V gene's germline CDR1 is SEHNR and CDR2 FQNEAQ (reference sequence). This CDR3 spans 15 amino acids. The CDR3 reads CASRYRGLNTGELFF. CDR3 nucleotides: TGTGCCAGCAGGTACAGGGGACTGAACACCGGGGAGCTGTTTTTT.

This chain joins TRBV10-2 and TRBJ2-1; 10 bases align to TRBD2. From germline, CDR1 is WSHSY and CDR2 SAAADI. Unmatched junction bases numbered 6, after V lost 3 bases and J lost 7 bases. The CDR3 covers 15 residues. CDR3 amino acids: CASSDPGLARNEQFF. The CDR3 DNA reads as TGCGCCAGCAGTGACCCGGGACTAGCGAGGAATGAGCAGTTCTTC.

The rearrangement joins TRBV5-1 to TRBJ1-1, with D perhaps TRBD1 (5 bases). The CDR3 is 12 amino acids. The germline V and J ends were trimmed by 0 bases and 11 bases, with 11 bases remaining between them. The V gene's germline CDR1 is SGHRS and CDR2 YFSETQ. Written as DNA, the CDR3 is TGCGCCAGCAGCTTGGACAGGAGCCAGGCTTTCTTT. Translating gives CASSLDRSQAFF. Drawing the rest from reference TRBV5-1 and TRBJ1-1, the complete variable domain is KAGVTQTPRYLIKTRGQQVTLSCSPISGHRSVSWYQQTPGQGLQFLFEYFSETQRNKGNFPGRFSGRQFSNSRSEMNVSTLELGDSALYLCASSLDRSQAFFGQGTRLTVV.

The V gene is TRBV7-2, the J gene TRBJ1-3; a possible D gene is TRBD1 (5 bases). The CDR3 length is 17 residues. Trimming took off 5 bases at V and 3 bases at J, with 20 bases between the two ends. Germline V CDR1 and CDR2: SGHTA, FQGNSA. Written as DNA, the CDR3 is TGTGCCAGCAGCCCGCACCCTACCGACAGAGTTGGAAACACCATATATTTT. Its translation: CASSPHPTDRVGNTIYF. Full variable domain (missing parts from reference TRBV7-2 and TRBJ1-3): GAGVSQSPSNKVTEKGKDVELRCDPISGHTALYWYRQSLGQGLEFLIYFQGNSAPDKSGLPSDRFSAERTGGSVSTLTIQRTQQEDSAVYLCASSPHPTDRVGNTIYFGEGSWLTVV.

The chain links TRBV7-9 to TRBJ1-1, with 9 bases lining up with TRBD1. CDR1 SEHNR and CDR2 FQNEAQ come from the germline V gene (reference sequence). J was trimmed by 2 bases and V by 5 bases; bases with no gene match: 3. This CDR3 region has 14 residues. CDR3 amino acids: CASSGDRVNTEAFF. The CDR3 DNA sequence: TGTGCCAGCAGCGGGGACAGGGTAAACACTGAAGCTTTCTTT.

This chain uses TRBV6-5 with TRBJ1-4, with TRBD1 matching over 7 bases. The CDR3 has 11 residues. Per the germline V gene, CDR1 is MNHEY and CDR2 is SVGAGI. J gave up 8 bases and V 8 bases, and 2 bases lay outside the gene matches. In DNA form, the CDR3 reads TGTGCCAGCTCACAGGGGGAAAAACTGTTTTTT. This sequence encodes CASSQGEKLFF.

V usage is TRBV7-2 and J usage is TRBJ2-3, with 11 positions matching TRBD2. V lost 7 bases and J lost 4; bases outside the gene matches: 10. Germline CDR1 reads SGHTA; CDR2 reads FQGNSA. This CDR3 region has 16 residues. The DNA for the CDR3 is TGTGCCAGCACGGCCTTTACTAGCGGGGGCGCAGATACGCAGTATTTT. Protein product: CASTAFTSGGADTQYF.

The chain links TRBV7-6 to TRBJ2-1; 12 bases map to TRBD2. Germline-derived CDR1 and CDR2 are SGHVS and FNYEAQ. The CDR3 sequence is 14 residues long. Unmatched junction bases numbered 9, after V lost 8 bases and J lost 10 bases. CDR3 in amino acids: CASARLAGAGEQFF. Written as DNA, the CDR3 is TGTGCCAGCGCGAGACTAGCGGGGGCGGGGGAGCAGTTCTTC.